This T cell receptor (beta chain) comes out of a study of PD-L1 blockade in urothelial cancer. At the level of the study: The authors examined blood 3 weeks (second dose) and 6 weeks after treatment start.

The CDR3 consists of 14 residues. In germline, CDR1 is MNHNS, CDR2 SASEGT. Trimming pared 2 bases from V and 4 bases from J, leaving 10 bases between. Assay: immunoSEQ multiplex PCR; the TCRdb copy retains only in-frame clones and omits some. The table shows fewer than 85,000 clones, with 85% to 90% occurring only once. The time point: peripheral blood 6 weeks after treatment start. This chain joins TRBV6-1 and TRBJ2-3; D is uncertain. The clonotype originates from a man between 60 and 75 years old with urothelial cancer. The sample was PBMCs, taken around atezolizumab (anti-PD-L1) treatment. The CDR3 DNA reads TGTGCCAGCAGTGAATATGGCAGTCCAGATACGCAGTATTTT. Protein: CASSEYGSPDTQYF.